The 13 T cell receptor beta chains given below trace back to one sample, sequenced in a study of blood T cell repertoires in COVID-19. Clones were sequenced by immunoSEQ multiplex PCR, and TCRdb holds only the in-frame ones, with some missing. This table holds under 300,000 clones, 75% to 85% found once. The sequencing input was peripheral blood. The source of these receptors is a human donor in a cohort sampled during active COVID-19.

The rearrangement uses TRBV27 and TRBJ1-6; 9 bases map to TRBD1. The germline gives CDR1 MNHEY, CDR2 SMNVEV (reference sequence). The CDR3 runs 15 residues. V lost 4 bases and J lost 9; bases outside the gene matches: 7. In DNA, the CDR3 is TGTGCCAGCAGTTCAGGGGACAGGGCTCCTTCACCCCTCCACTTT. Its translation is CASSSGDRAPSPLHF.

The CDR3 DNA reads TGTGCCAGCAGAAGAGAAGACAGCGTTAACACTGAAGCTTTCTTT. It translates to CASRREDSVNTEAFF. The chain recombines TRBV6-4 with TRBJ1-1, with TRBD1 as a possible D gene (5 bases). Germline CDR1 reads MRHNA; CDR2 reads SNTAGT. Trimming shortened V by 6 bases and J by 2 bases, and 16 bases separated the two germline ends. The CDR3 loop spans 15 amino acids.

A few counts support this clone. This sequence joins TRBV19 and TRBJ1-2, with 9 bases identical to TRBD1. The germline V gene has CDR1 LNHDA and CDR2 SQIVND (reference sequence). V was pared by 5 bases and J by 6 bases, with 1 base of the junction left unmatched. The length of the CDR3 is 12 residues. This CDR3 reads CASSGDRDGYTF. The CDR3 nucleotides read TGTGCCAGTAGTGGGGACAGGGATGGCTACACCTTC. Variable domain in full (rest from reference TRBV19 and TRBJ1-2): DGGITQSPKYLFRKEGQNVTLSCEQNLNHDAMYWYRQDPGQGLRLIYYSQIVNDFQKGDIAEGYSVSREKKESFPLTVTSAQKNPTAFYLCASSGDRDGYTFGSGTRLTVV.

Concerning this clone itself: Other DNA variants within this sample encode the same CDR3. The V gene is TRBV14, the J gene TRBJ1-2, with TRBD1 identical over 8 bases. From germline, CDR1 is SGHDN and CDR2 FVKESK. The CDR3 spans 14 residues. V shed 1 base, J shed 5 bases, and the junction held 3 bases outside the gene matches. The CDR3: CASSQGTGPYGYTF. For the CDR3, the DNA is TGTGCCAGCAGCCAAGGGACAGGGCCTTATGGCTACACCTTC.

The chain joins TRBV11-2 to TRBJ1-1, with D possibly TRBD1 on 5 matching bases. V lost 6 bases to trimming and J lost 2 bases, with 16 bases between them. CDR3 length: 15 amino acids. Germline V gives CDR1 SGHAT, CDR2 FQNNGV. CDR3 DNA: TGTGCCAGCAGTCGATCGGGGGGAATCAACACTGAAGCTTTCTTT. Its translation is CASSRSGGINTEAFF.

The genes are TRBV7-6 and TRBJ2-1; TRBD2 matches at 8 bases. CDR3 length: 15 amino acids. The V gene end was trimmed by 0 bases and the J gene end by 10 bases; junction bases not matched to a gene: 8. Germline CDR1 SGHVS, CDR2 FNYEAQ. CDR3 DNA: TGTGCCAGCAGCTTAGCGCAAGCGGGAGTTGGCGAGCAGTTCTTC. Amino acids: CASSLAQAGVGEQFF.

The genes are TRBV3-1 (or the pseudogene TRBV3-2) and TRBJ2-3; D gene unclear. The CDR3 length is 16 residues. V lost 1 base to trimming and J lost 9 bases, with 20 bases between them. Germline V gene lookup returns CDR1 LGHDT and CDR2 YNNKEL (reference sequence). CDR3 sequence reads: CASSQASEAKGQTQYF. CDR3 DNA sequence: TGTGCCAGCAGCCAAGCCAGCGAGGCCAAAGGTCAGACGCAGTATTTT.

V is TRBV15 and J is TRBJ2-2; D is unresolved. The ends were cut back, 4 bases at V and 4 bases at J, with 10 bases in the middle. The CDR3 has 14 amino acids. Germline CDR1 is LNHNV and CDR2 is YYDKDF (reference sequence). CDR3 sequence reads: CATSKRDGTGELFF. In DNA form, the CDR3 reads TGTGCCACCAGCAAACGCGATGGCACCGGGGAGCTGTTTTTT.

This clone was counted a single time. The gene calls are TRBV2 and TRBJ1-3, with 12 bases that match TRBD1. Germline V gene data show CDR1 as SNHLY and CDR2 as FYNNEI. V shed 4 bases and J 8 bases; nucleotides not matched to a gene: 3. The CDR3 covers 14 residues. The CDR3 region has the DNA TGTGCCAGCAGTGCGGGACAGGGGGCTGACACCATATATTTT. Translation: CASSAGQGADTIYF. Using reference TRBV2 and TRBJ1-3 for the parts outside the CDR3, the full variable domain is EPEVTQTPSHQVTQMGQEVILRCVPISNHLYFYWYRQILGQKVEFLVSFYNNEISEKSEIFDDQFSVERPDGSNFTLKIRSTKLEDSAMYFCASSAGQGADTIYFGEGSWLTVV.

The V gene is TRBV25-1, the J gene TRBJ1-2, with D uncertain. Germline CDR1 MGHDK, CDR2 SYGVNS. The CDR3 runs to 15 residues. The V end lost 2 bases, the J end lost 4 bases, and 14 bases lay between the germline ends. The CDR3 region is CASSEGGRISYGYTF. CDR3 in DNA: TGTGCCAGCAGTGAAGGCGGAAGGATTAGCTATGGCTACACCTTC.

CDR3 nucleotide sequence: TGTGCCAGCAAGACACTAGCGGGAGTTCAGGAGACCCAGTACTTC. Translating it yields CASKTLAGVQETQYF. This chain uses TRBV5-4 with TRBJ2-5; 11 bases align to TRBD2. The germline V gene has CDR1 SGHNT and CDR2 YYREEE (reference sequence). V lost 6 bases, J lost 5 bases, and 9 bases stayed unmatched. CDR3 length: 15 amino acids. Variable domain in full (rest from reference TRBV5-4 and TRBJ2-5): ETGVTQSPTHLIKTRGQQVTLRCSSQSGHNTVSWYQQALGQGPQFIFQYYREEENGRGNFPPRFSGLQFPNYSSELNVNALELDDSALYLCASKTLAGVQETQYFGPGTRLLVL.

The chain links TRBV30 to TRBJ1-3; D gene uncertain. CDR3 length equals 15 residues. CDR1 and CDR2 (germline): GTSNPN, SVGIG (reference sequence). Deletions cut 5 bases from V and 0 bases from J, with 14 bases between. The CDR3 sequence: CAWGPAVASGNTIYF. The CDR3, as DNA: TGTGCCTGGGGACCAGCGGTTGCCTCTGGAAACACCATATATTTT.

The CDR3, as DNA: TGTGCCAGCAGTTGGGACAGGGGCAAAGTCGAGCAGTACTTC. Its translation is CASSWDRGKVEQYF. J is TRBJ2-7 and V is TRBV6-4; 10 nucleotides line up with TRBD1. The V segment lost 5 bases and the J segment 6 bases; nucleotides outside the gene matches: 7. The CDR3 has 14 residues. The V gene's germline CDR1 is MRHNA and CDR2 SNTAGT.